The next 17 T cell receptor beta chains were all read from a single sample in a study of T cell responses to AZD1222 COVID-19 vaccine. Using immunoSEQ multiplex PCR, the repertoire was profiled, and TCRdb retains in-frame clones only, with some absent. The sample has some 63,000 clones, about 79% seen once. The sample here was peripheral blood, taken on day 0 of AZD1222 vaccination. The source is an adult in good health.

The rearrangement joins TRBV7-9 to TRBJ2-2; the match to TRBD2 covers 8 bases. Germline CDR1 and CDR2: SEHNR and FQNEAQ (reference sequence). This CDR3 comprises 16 residues. The V and J ends lost 3 bases and 4 bases, in that order; junction bases with no gene match: 7. The CDR3: CASSFTAGAGTGELFF. CDR3 coding DNA: TGTGCCAGCAGCTTCACAGCGGGAGCGGGCACCGGGGAGCTGTTTTTT.

This clone was detected a few times. The CDR3 nucleotides read TGTGCCAGTATGGGGGCCAGCTCCTACAATGAGCAGTTCTTC. Encoded protein: CASMGASSYNEQFF. The chain carries TRBV19 and TRBJ2-1; possible D gene TRBD1, 6 bases. This CDR3 has 14 residues. Trimming left V 7 bases short and J 0 bases short, with 10 bases between. Germline V gives CDR1 LNHDA, CDR2 SQIVND (reference sequence).

This clone was detected only a few times. The chain has TRBV10-3 and TRBJ1-5; D may be TRBD1 (5 bases). CDR1 is ENHRY, CDR2 SYGVKD, per germline. V lost 5 bases to trimming and J lost 5 bases, with 16 bases between them. The CDR3 is 15 residues long. CDR3 in amino acids: CAISPGANGDQPQHF. CDR3 DNA: TGTGCCATCAGTCCTGGGGCAAACGGTGATCAGCCCCAGCATTTT.

The chain recombines TRBV2 with TRBJ2-2, with D possibly matching TRBD2 (5 bases). Germline CDR1 reads SNHLY; CDR2 reads FYNNEI. The CDR3 loop spans 13 amino acids. V was cut by 5 bases and J by 4 bases, with 8 bases left in between. CDR3 amino acids: CASSFTSTGELFF. The CDR3 nucleotides are TGTGCCAGCAGTTTTACTAGCACCGGGGAGCTGTTTTTT.

CDR3 in DNA: TGTGCCAGCAGTGACCAGGCAACAAGCAATCAGCCCCAGCATTTT. Encoded protein: CASSDQATSNQPQHF. This sequence joins TRBV2 and TRBJ1-5; D is undetermined. This CDR3 has 15 amino acids. Trimming removed 3 bases at V and 1 base at J, with 10 bases between. CDR1 is SNHLY and CDR2 is FYNNEI in the germline V gene.

This chain connects TRBV6-4 to TRBJ2-7, with TRBD1 matching over 7 bases. V lost 4 bases to trimming and J lost 5 bases; unmatched junction nucleotides: 5. Germline V gives CDR1 MRHNA, CDR2 SNTAGT. CDR3 length equals 13 residues. CDR3: CASSVMTGHEQYF. DNA for the CDR3: TGTGCCAGCAGTGTCATGACAGGGCACGAGCAGTACTTC.

This clone came up a few times. The chain is built from TRBV3-1 (or the pseudogene TRBV3-2) and TRBJ1-1; TRBD1 is a possible D gene (5 bases). This CDR3 has 13 residues. CDR1 and CDR2 (germline): LGHDT, YNNKEL (reference sequence). The ends were cut back, 5 bases at V and 5 bases at J, with 12 bases in the middle. DNA for the CDR3: TGTGCCAGCAGCGGCGCCCGGGGGACTGAAGCTTTCTTT. It yields the protein CASSGARGTEAFF.

V gene TRBV7-9 combines with J gene TRBJ1-1; the D gene is possibly TRBD1 (5 bases). V lost 6 bases and J 4 bases, leaving 12 bases between the germline ends. There are 13 residues in the CDR3. CDR1 SEHNR and CDR2 FQNEAQ come from the germline V gene (reference sequence). The CDR3 DNA sequence: TGTGCCAGCAGTCGAGGGGCAAGCACTGAAGCTTTCTTT. It is translated as CASSRGASTEAFF.

The V call is TRBV2, the J call TRBJ2-3, with D unclear. This CDR3 has 10 residues. Germline V lookup: CDR1 SNHLY, CDR2 FYNNEI. V lost 2 bases to trimming and J lost 11 bases, with 5 bases between them. The CDR3, as DNA: TGTGCCAGCAGTGAATGGGAGCAGTATTTT. The encoded protein is CASSEWEQYF.

Only a few counts were recorded for this clone. The chain carries TRBV3-1 (or the pseudogene TRBV3-2) and TRBJ1-3; D not certain. The CDR3 is made up of 13 amino acids. Trimming removed 3 bases at V and 4 bases at J, with 7 bases between. Germline V CDR1 and CDR2: LGHDT, YNNKEL (reference sequence). CDR3 sequence reads: CASSQIEGNTIYF. For the CDR3, the DNA is TGTGCCAGCAGCCAGATTGAAGGAAACACCATATATTTT.

The gene calls are TRBV7-2 and TRBJ2-7; D is ambiguous. This CDR3 region has 12 residues. Germline lookup yields CDR1 SGHTA and CDR2 FQGNSA. V dropped 2 bases and J dropped 7 bases, with 9 bases sitting between them. The CDR3 protein is CASSLKGREQYF. Here the CDR3 DNA reads TGTGCCAGCAGCTTAAAGGGAAGGGAGCAGTACTTC.

V and J are TRBV7-2 and TRBJ2-1; D gene unclear. This CDR3 spans 11 amino acids. Looked up from germline, CDR1 is SGHTA and CDR2 is FQGNSA. Trimming removed 4 bases from V and 10 bases from J, with 8 bases in between. The CDR3 sequence is CASSSMREQFF. The CDR3 DNA follows: TGTGCCAGCAGCTCTATGAGAGAGCAGTTCTTC.

This clone was seen a single time. The chain joins TRBV5-1 to TRBJ2-3, with TRBD2 matching over 8 bases. V trimming: 0 bases; J trimming: 0 bases; junction bases outside the gene matches: 3. In germline, CDR1 is SGHRS, CDR2 YFSETQ. This CDR3 is built from 16 residues. DNA of the CDR3: TGCGCCAGCAGCTTGGGAGCGGGAGTAAGCACAGATACGCAGTATTTT. It is translated as CASSLGAGVSTDTQYF.

This chain joins TRBV7-2 and TRBJ2-1, with D possibly matching TRBD2 (6 bases). Germline CDR1 reads SGHTA; CDR2 reads FQGNSA. This CDR3 has 13 amino acids. The V end was cut by 0 bases, the J end by 12 bases, with 12 bases between. CDR3 in DNA: TGTGCCAGCAGCTTAGCGCGGGAACGTTGGCAGTTCTTC. Translated, it gives CASSLARERWQFF.

The chain links TRBV7-3 to TRBJ2-3, with D perhaps matching TRBD2 (6 bases). V lost 4 bases, J lost 4 bases, and 9 bases lay in between. CDR3 length equals 13 residues. Germline CDR1 SGHTA, CDR2 FQGTGA. The CDR3 protein is CASSYRESDTQYF. The CDR3 DNA reads as TGTGCCAGCAGCTACCGGGAGTCAGATACGCAGTATTTT.

The chain combines TRBV20-1 with TRBJ1-5, with 12 bases identical to TRBD1. V was clipped by 3 bases and J by 7 bases; unmatched bases: 10. The CDR3 totals 16 residues. CDR1 DFQATT and CDR2 SNEGSKA come from the germline V gene (reference sequence). In nucleotides, the CDR3 is TGCAGTGCTAGTCCCGCGGGACAGGGGGCAAGGCAGCCCCAGCATTTT. Translating gives CSASPAGQGARQPQHF.

J is TRBJ1-1 and V is TRBV28; 7 positions agree with TRBD1. Germline trimming cut 7 bases from V and 5 bases from J; bases unmatched to any gene: 13. CDR1 is MDHEN, CDR2 SYDVKM, per germline. The CDR3 runs 15 residues. Here the CDR3 DNA reads TGTGCCAGCAACGTCGCCCAGGGGGGGTGGACTGAAGCTTTCTTT. Amino acids: CASNVAQGGWTEAFF.